The subject of this entry is one T cell receptor (beta chain). Its specific antigen is unknown. Per-nucleotide qualities are absent, and no much larger clonotype sits a single base away. The trial excluded patients who had a history of autoimmune disease or who were on systemic immunosuppression. Peripheral blood for TCR sequencing was collected from all dose cohorts at baseline, on cycle 4 day 1, and on cycle 7 day 1. The samples were drawn from a first-in-human, open-label, multicenter phase I dose-escalation trial of ivuxolimab. Adults with locally advanced or metastatic head and neck squamous cell, hepatocellular, melanoma or renal cell carcinoma were enrolled in the trial. Before TCR sequencing, CD4+ T cells and CD8+ T cells were sorted from peripheral blood as separate populations. For sequencing of the TCRbeta CDR3 region, genomic DNA was extracted from the sorted cells. The immunoSEQ Assay was used for sequencing of TCRbeta CDR3 regions. Drawn from immuneACCESS, this table holds only the in-frame rearrangements with V and J called that TCRdb kept. Clones are partly lost; checked studies trace under half to an unresolved V gene and leave the rest unexplained. This sample gives about 83,000 clones in total; roughly 85% of them show up just once. The ten top clones hold more than 0.6% of the sample.

This sample was taken from a study of OX40 agonist ivuxolimab in advanced cancers. With respect to the entire study: Ivuxolimab was a fully human IgG2 agonistic monoclonal antibody targeting the costimulatory receptor OX40 (CD134). The point of sequencing TCRbeta in the periphery was to test whether ivuxolimab changed TCR sequence diversity and drove clonal T-cell expansion. The paper reports the monotherapy dose-escalation portion (N of about 47 patients) of the phase I ivuxolimab trial. In the dose-escalation cohort, approximately 80% of patients were male, and the mean age was roughly 56 years with a range of about 23 to 79. Intravenous ivuxolimab was administered to patients every 2 weeks at six dose levels: 0.01, 0.1, 0.3, 1.5, 3 and 10 mg/kg. Partial responses occurred in three dose-escalation patients, of whom one had hepatocellular carcinoma and two had cutaneous melanoma. Prior anti-PD-1, anti-PD-L1 or anti-CTLA-4 therapy was permitted, and approximately 40% of dose-escalation patients had received checkpoint inhibitors. Of the roughly 51 patients in dose escalation, approximately 20 had hepatocellular carcinoma, approximately 15 had melanoma, 9 had renal cell carcinoma and 9 had head and neck cancer.

The research as a whole found: Low levels of normalized T-cell clonal expansion were also seen in some nonresponding patients. At doses from 0.1 to 3.0 mg/kg, clonal expansion was seen in both CD4+ and CD8+ blood T cells between baseline and week 6. Antigen specificity was not determined for the clonally expanded peripheral T cells. In partial responders in the 0.1-3.0 mg/kg groups, normalized peripheral clonal expansion was found to be among the lowest, especially among CD8+ T cells. After ivuxolimab, expanded clones were on average more numerous among CD8+ T cells than among CD4+ T cells.

The CDR3 spans 17 residues, from the cysteine through the phenylalanine. The CDR3 DNA has 51 bases and is translated from base 1. CDR1 and CDR2 are drawn from the germline V gene: SNHLY, FYNNEI. Between the V and J ends, shortened by 8 bases and 1 base respectively, the junction contains 22 bases. The sequence joins TRBV2 to TRBJ2-3, with the D gene possibly TRBD1 or TRBD2, each one fitting 6 bases. Sequences were derived from CD4+ or CD8+ T cells sorted from blood, sampled in a trial of the OX40 agonist ivuxolimab. The clonotype was recovered from an adult with an advanced solid tumor such as melanoma, head and neck, liver or kidney cancer. For the CDR3, the sequence is CASGPQGGLIGTDTQYF. At the DNA level, the sequence is TGTGCCAGCGGCCCCCAAGGGGGGTTAATTGGCACAGATACGCAGTATTTT.